A single sample gave rise to the 29 T cell receptor beta chains below, sequenced in a study of patients and donors after allogeneic stem cell transplantation. Via MiXCR, TCRdb re-called the RT-PCR reads, giving one row per CDR3 protein. The repertoire includes 800,000 to 1,000,000 distinct CDR3 sequences, roughly 18% of them detected once, and around 5.5% sits in the top ten. Source material: blood, either unsorted or a sorted T cell fraction (not recorded which). Source of these receptors: a human donor who was either an allogeneic HSCT recipient or a stem cell or donor lymphocyte infusion donor (not recorded which). It is not recorded whose cells these are; they may come from a transplant donor.

This clonotype appeared a few times. The chain joins TRBV4-3 to TRBJ2-1; TRBD1 is a possible D gene (6 bases). The V gene's germline CDR1 is LGHNA and CDR2 YSLEER. Trimming left V 1 base short and J 5 bases short, with 12 bases between. This CDR3 is 15 amino acids long. The CDR3 nucleotides read TGCGCCAGCAGCCAAGCCCCCACAGGGAACAATGAGCAGTTCTTC. The encoded protein is CASSQAPTGNNEQFF.

The rearrangement links TRBV6-1 to TRBJ1-1; D possibly corresponds to TRBD1 (5 bases). CDR3 length equals 15 residues. The germline V gene encodes CDR1 MNHNS and CDR2 SASEGT. The germline V and J ends were trimmed by 4 bases and 1 base, with 13 bases remaining between them. CDR3 protein: CASSAPGRRNTEAFF. As DNA, the CDR3 is TGTGCCAGCAGTGCTCCGGGACGACGGAACACTGAAGCTTTCTTT.

The chain uses TRBV4-1 and TRBJ2-1; TRBD2 aligns across 11 bases. V lost 5 bases to trimming and J lost 9 bases; unmatched junction nucleotides: 15. This CDR3 has 17 residues. Per germline, CDR1 MGHRA and CDR2 YSYEKL. The CDR3 loop reads CASSFRTSGSPWGEQFF. The CDR3 bases are TGCGCCAGCAGCTTCCGGACTAGCGGGTCACCCTGGGGTGAGCAGTTCTTC.

This rearrangement joins TRBV19 to TRBJ2-7, with D hard to call. The CDR3 spans 13 residues. The germline V gene encodes CDR1 LNHDA and CDR2 SQIVND (reference sequence). V was pared by 5 bases and J by 3 bases, with 11 bases between. The CDR3 DNA follows: TGTGCCAGTAGTCCTCAGTCTGACTACGAGCAGTACTTC. Encoded protein: CASSPQSDYEQYF.

This clonotype was recorded at least ten times. The chain joins TRBV12-3 or TRBV12-4 to TRBJ2-3; TRBD1 might be the D (5 bases). This CDR3 is 13 amino acids long. Trimming removed 8 bases from V and 1 base from J, with 10 bases in between. The CDR3: CASQGTRTDTQYF. The CDR3 DNA reads TGTGCCAGCCAGGGCACCCGCACAGATACGCAGTATTTT.

V usage is TRBV6-2 or TRBV6-3 and J usage is TRBJ2-3; perhaps TRBD1 as D (6 bases). V gave up 5 bases and J gave up 1 base, with 10 bases separating them. This CDR3 has 14 residues. Germline loops: CDR1 MNHEY, CDR2 SVGEGT. This CDR3 reads CASSKQGRTDTQYF. CDR3 nucleotide sequence: TGTGCCAGCAGTAAACAGGGACGCACAGATACGCAGTATTTT.

This clonotype showed up many times. V usage is TRBV6-1 and J usage is TRBJ2-7; 10 bases are shared with TRBD1. Unmatched junction bases numbered 5, after V lost 6 bases and J lost 3 bases. Germline values: CDR1 MNHNS, CDR2 SASEGT. The CDR3 has 14 residues. CDR3 DNA sequence: TGTGCCAGCAGCCAGACAGGGGGCATCTACGAGCAGTACTTC. Translated: CASSQTGGIYEQYF.

The gene calls are TRBV6-5 and TRBJ2-1; TRBD2 matches 12 bases. Germline loops: CDR1 MNHEY, CDR2 SVGAGI. The ends lost 2 bases at V and 0 bases at J; junction bases unmatched: 2. There are 17 residues in the CDR3. CDR3 sequence: CASSYGTSGRSYNEQFF. The DNA of the CDR3 is TGTGCCAGCAGTTACGGGACTAGCGGGCGCTCCTACAATGAGCAGTTCTTC.

The chain has TRBV27 and TRBJ1-1, with 7 bases aligning to TRBD1. CDR1 is MNHEY, CDR2 SMNVEV, per germline (reference sequence). With V trimmed by 5 bases and J by 1 base, 7 bases remained unmatched. This CDR3 region has 15 residues. CDR3 nucleotide sequence: TGTGCCAGCAGTGCTTGGAGGACAGGGAACACTGAAGCTTTCTTT. Amino acid sequence: CASSAWRTGNTEAFF.

This clonotype was seen a handful of times. The chain links TRBV29-1 to TRBJ2-7, with D tentatively TRBD1 or TRBD2 (6 bases each). Trimming cost V 6 bases and J 3 bases, with 18 bases left between them. This CDR3 is 14 amino acids long. Per germline, CDR1 SQVTM and CDR2 ANQGSEA. For the CDR3, the DNA is TGCAGCGTGGGGGGACCGGACAGAGACTACGAGCAGTACTTC. Translated: CSVGGPDRDYEQYF.

This clonotype has more than one count but fewer than ten. The V call is TRBV6-4, the J call TRBJ2-3, with TRBD2 matching over 7 bases. The length of the CDR3 is 15 residues. The ends lost 6 bases at V and 1 base at J; junction bases unmatched: 7. Germline V lookup: CDR1 MRHNA, CDR2 SNTAGT. The CDR3, as DNA: TGTGCCAGCAGCAACGGGGGGTTAGGCACAGATACGCAGTATTTT. This codes for CASSNGGLGTDTQYF.

This clonotype was recorded a few times. The chain uses TRBV5-1 and TRBJ1-6; no clear D gene. This CDR3 is 16 amino acids long. Germline lookup yields CDR1 SGHRS and CDR2 YFSETQ. V dropped 0 bases and J dropped 9 bases, with 16 bases sitting between them. CDR3 region: CASSLVSTAPGSPLHF. CDR3 in DNA: TGCGCCAGCAGCTTGGTGTCGACGGCCCCCGGTTCACCCCTCCACTTT. Full variable domain (outside the CDR3, taken from reference TRBV5-1 and TRBJ1-6): KAGVTQTPRYLIKTRGQQVTLSCSPISGHRSVSWYQQTPGQGLQFLFEYFSETQRNKGNFPGRFSGRQFSNSRSEMNVSTLELGDSALYLCASSLVSTAPGSPLHFGNGTRLTVT.

This clonotype was seen at least ten times. The chain is built from TRBV29-1 and TRBJ1-2; D is unresolved. Germline V gives CDR1 SQVTM, CDR2 ANQGSEA. This CDR3 has 12 residues. Trimming stripped 0 bases from V and 7 bases from J, with 9 bases between. The CDR3 DNA is TGCAGCGTTGAAGATACGGGCGCTGGCTACACCTTC. Protein product: CSVEDTGAGYTF.

This clonotype appeared a single time. This sequence joins TRBV5-1 and TRBJ1-2, with D possibly being TRBD1 (5 bases). The V and J ends lost 5 bases and 7 bases respectively, with 18 bases between them. This CDR3 has 14 residues. Germline CDR1 reads SGHRS; CDR2 reads YFSETQ. The CDR3: CASRGTSESTGYTF. CDR3 DNA sequence: TGCGCCAGCAGGGGGACCTCAGAATCTACTGGCTACACCTTC.

V gene TRBV20-1 combines with J gene TRBJ2-2; the D call may be TRBD1 or TRBD2 (5 bases each). Germline CDR1 is DFQATT and CDR2 is SNEGSKA (reference sequence). V lost 0 bases and J 1 base, leaving 15 bases between the germline ends. This CDR3 comprises 17 residues. CDR3 DNA: TGCAGTGCTAGAGAGATTACCAGGGAGTGGAACACCGGGGAGCTGTTTTTT. It encodes CSAREITREWNTGELFF.

The rearrangement uses TRBV6-5 and TRBJ2-3, with unresolved D. This CDR3 has 13 residues. Trimming left V 2 bases short and J 4 bases short, with 7 bases between. Germline CDR1 and CDR2: MNHEY and SVGAGI. In DNA form, the CDR3 reads TGTGCCAGCAGTTACGGTCAAGCAGATACGCAGTATTTT. This gives the protein CASSYGQADTQYF.

This clonotype has only a few counts. The chain combines TRBV12-3 or TRBV12-4 with TRBJ2-1, with 10 bases aligning to TRBD2. V trimming: 3 bases; J trimming: 7 bases; junction bases outside the gene matches: 12. The CDR3 totals 17 residues. In DNA, the CDR3 is TGTGCCAGCAGTTTGAGTCTAGGACTAGCGGTGAAGAATGAGCAGTTCTTC. Amino acid sequence: CASSLSLGLAVKNEQFF.

This clonotype showed up many times. This chain joins TRBV20-1 and TRBJ1-1, with 8 bases that match TRBD1. Germline CDR1 is DFQATT and CDR2 is SNEGSKA (reference sequence). The ends lost 2 bases at V and 5 bases at J; junction bases unmatched: 4. The CDR3 has 13 amino acids. The DNA of the CDR3 is TGCAGTGCTAGAACAGGGGGTCGGACTGAAGCTTTCTTT. Residues: CSARTGGRTEAFF.

The chain joins TRBV7-2 to TRBJ1-4; D unclear. This CDR3 contains 14 residues. The germline V gene encodes CDR1 SGHTA and CDR2 FQGNSA. V lost 0 bases to trimming and J lost 5 bases, with 7 bases between them. In DNA, the CDR3 is TGTGCCAGCAGCTTAGCAGGGCCGAATGAAAAACTGTTTTTT. Translating it yields CASSLAGPNEKLFF.

The chain recombines TRBV3-1 with TRBJ2-1; D tentatively reads TRBD1 or TRBD2 (5 bases each). CDR1 and CDR2 (germline): LGHDT, YNNKEL (reference sequence). V was clipped by 3 bases and J by 6 bases, with 12 bases between them. The CDR3 length is 14 residues. The CDR3 nucleotides are TGTGCCAGCAGCCAGGGGGTTAGGGGCAATGAGCAGTTCTTC. Translated, it gives CASSQGVRGNEQFF.

By share of the sample, this clonotype is medium-sized. The chain joins TRBV29-1 to TRBJ1-1, with TRBD1 as a possible D gene (5 bases). This CDR3 contains 15 residues. Trimming took 8 bases from V and 1 from J, leaving 20 bases between them. Germline loops: CDR1 SQVTM, CDR2 ANQGSEA. CDR3 protein: CSPKGTAEGNTEAFF. DNA of the CDR3: TGCAGCCCTAAAGGGACGGCGGAGGGGAACACTGAAGCTTTCTTT.

This clonotype has more than one count but fewer than ten. The rearrangement links TRBV5-6 to TRBJ1-2, with a tentative D call TRBD1 (6 bases). Trimming pared 0 bases from V and 6 bases from J, leaving 15 bases between. Germline V gene sequence: CDR1 SGHDT, CDR2 YYEEEE. The CDR3 has 15 residues. In nucleotides, the CDR3 is TGTGCCAGCAGCTTGGTGGTCGTAGGGGGGGATGGCTACACCTTC. This translates into CASSLVVVGGDGYTF. The full variable domain, completed using reference TRBV5-6 and TRBJ1-2, is DAGVTQSPTHLIKTRGQQVTLRCSPKSGHDTVSWYQQALGQGPQFIFQYYEEEERQRGNFPDRFSGHQFPNYSSELNVNALLLGDSALYLCASSLVVVGGDGYTFGSGTRLTVV.

The table lists this clonotype with a few counts. V is TRBV20-1 and J is TRBJ2-5; no clear D gene. The ends were cut back, 0 bases at V and 2 bases at J, with 10 bases in the middle. The CDR3 runs to 14 residues. Germline V gene sequence: CDR1 DFQATT, CDR2 SNEGSKA (reference sequence). The CDR3 nucleotides are TGCAGTGCTAGAGAAATCGGGCAGCAAGAGACCCAGTACTTC. Residues: CSAREIGQQETQYF.

This clonotype was counted a few times. The genes are TRBV7-2 and TRBJ2-3; tentatively, D is TRBD2 (6 bases). This CDR3 has 16 residues. Germline V gene lookup returns CDR1 SGHTA and CDR2 FQGNSA. V gave up 2 bases and J gave up 6 bases, with 18 bases separating them. CDR3 region: CASSLIKRAGLDTQYF. The CDR3 DNA is TGTGCCAGCAGCTTAATAAAGCGGGCGGGGTTGGATACGCAGTATTTT.

The chain employs TRBV6-1 and TRBJ2-5, with TRBD2 as a possible D gene (5 bases). Germline lookup yields CDR1 MNHNS and CDR2 SASEGT. Trimming removed 7 bases at V and 2 bases at J, with 11 bases between. This CDR3 comprises 13 residues. CDR3 bases: TGTGCCAGCACCAAGACTATGCAAGAGACCCAGTACTTC. This translates into CASTKTMQETQYF.

This clonotype was observed a handful of times. The CDR3 protein is CSAGSIGPLTQYF. CDR3 nucleotides: TGCAGTGCTGGAAGCATTGGACCGCTGACCCAGTACTTC. The chain carries TRBV20-1 and TRBJ2-5; no firm D call. Germline CDR1 reads DFQATT; CDR2 reads SNEGSKA (reference sequence). Trimming stripped 5 bases from V and 7 bases from J, with 17 bases between. The CDR3 contains 13 residues.

This chain connects TRBV12-3 or TRBV12-4 to TRBJ1-2; 7 nucleotides match TRBD1. The length of the CDR3 is 14 residues. The J segment lost 5 bases and the V segment lost 0 bases, leaving 3 bases of the junction unmatched. In nucleotides, the CDR3 is TGTGCCAGCAGTTTAGCGACAGGGTTGTATGGCTACACCTTC. This translates into CASSLATGLYGYTF.

The chain is built from TRBV11-2 and TRBJ2-1; TRBD1 matches 9 bases. The CDR3 totals 17 residues. Germline CDR1 reads SGHAT; CDR2 reads FQNNGV. V trimming: 0 bases; J trimming: 3 bases; junction bases outside the gene matches: 6. CDR3 sequence: CASSLDHRGPLYNEQFF. The CDR3 nucleotides are TGTGCCAGCAGCTTAGACCACAGGGGGCCTCTCTACAATGAGCAGTTCTTC.

This clonotype occurred a few times. This chain links TRBV12-3 or TRBV12-4 with TRBJ1-5, with TRBD1 matching 7 bases. The CDR3 sequence is 14 residues long. Germline trimming cut 6 bases from V and 7 bases from J; bases unmatched to any gene: 9. The CDR3 nucleotides read TGTGCCAGCAGCCCCGGGACAGCCGTCCAGCCCCAGCATTTT. Its translation is CASSPGTAVQPQHF.